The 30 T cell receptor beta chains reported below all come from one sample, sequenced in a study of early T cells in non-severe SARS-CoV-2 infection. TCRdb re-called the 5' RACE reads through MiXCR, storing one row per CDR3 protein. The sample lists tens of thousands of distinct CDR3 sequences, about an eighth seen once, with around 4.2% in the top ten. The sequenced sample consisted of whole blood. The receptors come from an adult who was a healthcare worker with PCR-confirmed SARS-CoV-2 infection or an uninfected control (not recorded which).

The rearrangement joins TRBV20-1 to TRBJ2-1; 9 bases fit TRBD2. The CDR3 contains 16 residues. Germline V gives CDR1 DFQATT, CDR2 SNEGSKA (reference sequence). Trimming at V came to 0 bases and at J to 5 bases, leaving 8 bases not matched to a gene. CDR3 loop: CSARDISRGGHNEQFF. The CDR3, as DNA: TGCAGTGCTAGAGATATTTCGCGGGGGGGCCACAATGAGCAGTTCTTC.

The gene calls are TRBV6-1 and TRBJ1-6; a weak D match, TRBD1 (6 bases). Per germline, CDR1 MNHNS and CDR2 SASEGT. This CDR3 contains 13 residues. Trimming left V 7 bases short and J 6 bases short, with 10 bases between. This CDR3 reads CASTRTANSPLHF. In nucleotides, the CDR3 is TGTGCCAGCACCCGGACAGCTAATTCACCCCTCCACTTT.

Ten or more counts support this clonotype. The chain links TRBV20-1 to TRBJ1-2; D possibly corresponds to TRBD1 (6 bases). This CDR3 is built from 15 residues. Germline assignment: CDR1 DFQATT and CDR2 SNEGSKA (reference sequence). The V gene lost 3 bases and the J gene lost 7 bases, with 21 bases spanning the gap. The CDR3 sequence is CSARGPWGPGFGYTF. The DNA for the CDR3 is TGCAGTGCTAGGGGACCCTGGGGGCCCGGCTTTGGCTACACCTTC.

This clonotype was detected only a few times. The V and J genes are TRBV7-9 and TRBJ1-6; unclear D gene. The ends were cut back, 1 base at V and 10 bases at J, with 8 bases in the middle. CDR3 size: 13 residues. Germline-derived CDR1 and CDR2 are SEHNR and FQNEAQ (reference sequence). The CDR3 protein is CASSLGEDSPLHF. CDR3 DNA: TGTGCCAGCAGCTTAGGGGAGGACTCACCCCTCCACTTT.

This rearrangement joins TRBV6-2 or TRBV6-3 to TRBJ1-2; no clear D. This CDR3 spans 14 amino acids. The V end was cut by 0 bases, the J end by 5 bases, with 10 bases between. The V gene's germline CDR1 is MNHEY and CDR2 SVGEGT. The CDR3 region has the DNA TGTGCCAGCAGTTACTCGTCAGCCGTATATGGCTACACCTTC. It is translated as CASSYSSAVYGYTF.

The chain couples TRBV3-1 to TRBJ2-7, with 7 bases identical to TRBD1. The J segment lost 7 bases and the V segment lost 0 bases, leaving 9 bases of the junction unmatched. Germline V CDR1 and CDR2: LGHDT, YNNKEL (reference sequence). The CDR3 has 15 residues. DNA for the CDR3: TGTGCCAGCAGCCAAGAAGGGACAGCGACAAGGGAGCAGTACTTC. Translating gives CASSQEGTATREQYF.

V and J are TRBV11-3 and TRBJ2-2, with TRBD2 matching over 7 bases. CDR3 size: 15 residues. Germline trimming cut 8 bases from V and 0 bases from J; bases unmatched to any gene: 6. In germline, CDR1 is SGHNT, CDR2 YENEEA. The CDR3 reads CASGTGLTNTGELFF. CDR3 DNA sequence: TGTGCCAGCGGAACGGGACTAACGAACACCGGGGAGCTGTTTTTT.

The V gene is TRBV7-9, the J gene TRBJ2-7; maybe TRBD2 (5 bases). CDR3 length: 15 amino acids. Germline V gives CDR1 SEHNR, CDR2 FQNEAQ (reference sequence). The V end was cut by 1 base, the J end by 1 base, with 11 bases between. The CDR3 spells CASSLGGTGSYEQYF. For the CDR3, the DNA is TGTGCCAGCAGCTTAGGAGGCACGGGGTCCTACGAGCAGTACTTC. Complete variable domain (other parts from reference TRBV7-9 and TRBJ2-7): DTGVSQNPRHKITKRGQNVTFRCDPISEHNRLYWYRQTLGQGPEFLTYFQNEAQLEKSRLLSDRFSAERPKGSFSTLEIQRTEQGDSAMYLCASSLGGTGSYEQYFGPGTRLTVT.

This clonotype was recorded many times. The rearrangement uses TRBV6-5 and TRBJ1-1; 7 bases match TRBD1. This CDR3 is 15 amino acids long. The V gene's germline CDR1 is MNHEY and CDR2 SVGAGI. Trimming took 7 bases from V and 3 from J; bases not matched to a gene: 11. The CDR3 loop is CASTFRGPLDTEAFF. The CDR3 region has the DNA TGTGCCAGCACCTTTAGGGGGCCCTTGGACACTGAAGCTTTCTTT.

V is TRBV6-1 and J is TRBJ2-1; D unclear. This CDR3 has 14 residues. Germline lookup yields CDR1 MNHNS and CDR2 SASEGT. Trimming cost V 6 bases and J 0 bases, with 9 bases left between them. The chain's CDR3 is CASRTGFSYNEQFF. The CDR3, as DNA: TGTGCCAGCAGAACGGGTTTCTCCTACAATGAGCAGTTCTTC.

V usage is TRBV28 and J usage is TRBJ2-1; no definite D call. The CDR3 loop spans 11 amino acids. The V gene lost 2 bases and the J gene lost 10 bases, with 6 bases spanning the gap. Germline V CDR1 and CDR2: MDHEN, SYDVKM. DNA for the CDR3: TGTGCCAGCAGTTTAGGCTTGGAGCAGTTCTTC. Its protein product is CASSLGLEQFF.

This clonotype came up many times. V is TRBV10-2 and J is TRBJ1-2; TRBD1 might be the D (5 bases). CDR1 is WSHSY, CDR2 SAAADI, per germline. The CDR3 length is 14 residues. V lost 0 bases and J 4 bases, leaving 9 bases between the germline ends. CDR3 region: CASSESREGYGYTF. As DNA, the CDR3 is TGCGCCAGCAGTGAGTCCAGGGAGGGCTATGGCTACACCTTC.

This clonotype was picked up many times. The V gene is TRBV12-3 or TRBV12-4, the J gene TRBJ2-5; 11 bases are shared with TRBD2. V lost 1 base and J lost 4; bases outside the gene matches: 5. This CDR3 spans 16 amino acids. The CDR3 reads CASSLGLAGGRETQYF. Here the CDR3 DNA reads TGTGCCAGCAGTTTAGGGCTAGCGGGGGGCCGAGAGACCCAGTACTTC.

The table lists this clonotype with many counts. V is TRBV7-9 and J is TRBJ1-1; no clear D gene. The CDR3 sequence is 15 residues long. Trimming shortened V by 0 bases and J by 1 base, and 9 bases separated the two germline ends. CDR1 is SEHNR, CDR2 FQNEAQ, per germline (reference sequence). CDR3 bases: TGTGCCAGCAGCTTAGCGCACGGCGGGAACACTGAAGCTTTCTTT. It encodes CASSLAHGGNTEAFF.

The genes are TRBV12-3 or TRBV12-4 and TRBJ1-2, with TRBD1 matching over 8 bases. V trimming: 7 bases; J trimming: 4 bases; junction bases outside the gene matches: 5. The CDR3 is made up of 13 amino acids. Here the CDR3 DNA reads TGTGCCAGCACCCAACAGGGGGGCTATGGCTACACCTTC. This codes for CASTQQGGYGYTF.

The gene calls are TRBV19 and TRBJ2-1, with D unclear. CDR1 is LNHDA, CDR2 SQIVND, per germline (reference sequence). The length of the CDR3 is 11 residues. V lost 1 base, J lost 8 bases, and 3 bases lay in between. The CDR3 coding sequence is TGTGCCAGTAGTATAGCGGATGAGCAGTTCTTC. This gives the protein CASSIADEQFF.

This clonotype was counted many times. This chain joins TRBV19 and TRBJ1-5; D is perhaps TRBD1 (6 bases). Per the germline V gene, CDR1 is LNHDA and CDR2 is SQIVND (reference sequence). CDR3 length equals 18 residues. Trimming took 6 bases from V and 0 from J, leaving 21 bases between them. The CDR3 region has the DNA TGTGCCAGTAGCACAAATGATCACAGGGCCTATAGCAATCAGCCCCAGCATTTT. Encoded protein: CASSTNDHRAYSNQPQHF.

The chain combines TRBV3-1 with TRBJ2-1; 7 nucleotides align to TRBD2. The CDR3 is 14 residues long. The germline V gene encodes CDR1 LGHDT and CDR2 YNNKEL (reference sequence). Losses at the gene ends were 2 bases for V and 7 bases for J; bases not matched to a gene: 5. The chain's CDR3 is CASSQTEGGNEQFF. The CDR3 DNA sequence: TGTGCCAGCAGCCAAACGGAGGGAGGGAATGAGCAGTTCTTC.

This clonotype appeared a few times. CDR3 in amino acids: CASTLRREFSYGYTF. CDR3 sequence (DNA): TGTGCCAGTACCCTACGGCGGGAGTTCAGCTATGGCTACACCTTC. The J gene is TRBJ1-2, the V gene TRBV19; D ambiguous. In germline, CDR1 is LNHDA, CDR2 SQIVND (reference sequence). Trimming left V 7 bases short and J 4 bases short, with 19 bases between. CDR3 length: 15 residues.

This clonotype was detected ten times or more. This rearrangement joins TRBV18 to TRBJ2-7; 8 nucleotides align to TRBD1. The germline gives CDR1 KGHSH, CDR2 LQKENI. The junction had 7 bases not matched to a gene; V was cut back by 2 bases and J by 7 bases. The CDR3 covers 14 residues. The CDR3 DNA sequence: TGTGCCAGCTCACCATCCGACAGGGGTGGAGAGCAGTACTTC. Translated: CASSPSDRGGEQYF. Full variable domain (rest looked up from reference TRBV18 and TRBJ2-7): NAGVMQNPRHLVRRRGQEARLRCSPMKGHSHVYWYRQLPEEGLKFMVYLQKENIIDESGMPKERFSAEFPKEGPSILRIQQVVRGDSAAYFCASSPSDRGGEQYFGPGTRLTVT.

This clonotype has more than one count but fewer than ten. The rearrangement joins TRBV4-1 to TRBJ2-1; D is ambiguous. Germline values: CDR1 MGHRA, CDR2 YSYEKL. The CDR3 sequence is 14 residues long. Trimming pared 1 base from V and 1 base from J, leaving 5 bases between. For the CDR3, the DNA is TGCGCCAGCAGCCAAGTTGATTCCTACAATGAGCAGTTCTTC. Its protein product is CASSQVDSYNEQFF.

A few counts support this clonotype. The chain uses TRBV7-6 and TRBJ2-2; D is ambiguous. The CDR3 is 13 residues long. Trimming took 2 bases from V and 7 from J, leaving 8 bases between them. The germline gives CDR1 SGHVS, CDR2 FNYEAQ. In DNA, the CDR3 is TGTGCCAGCAGCTTAACTGGGAACGGGGAGCTGTTTTTT. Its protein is CASSLTGNGELFF.

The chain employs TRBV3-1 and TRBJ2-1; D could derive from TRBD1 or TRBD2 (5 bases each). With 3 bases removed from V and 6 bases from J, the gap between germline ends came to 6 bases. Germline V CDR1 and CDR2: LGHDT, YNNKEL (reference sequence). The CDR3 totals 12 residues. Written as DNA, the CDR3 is TGTGCCAGCAGCCAGGGGACCAATGAGCAGTTCTTC. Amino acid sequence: CASSQGTNEQFF.

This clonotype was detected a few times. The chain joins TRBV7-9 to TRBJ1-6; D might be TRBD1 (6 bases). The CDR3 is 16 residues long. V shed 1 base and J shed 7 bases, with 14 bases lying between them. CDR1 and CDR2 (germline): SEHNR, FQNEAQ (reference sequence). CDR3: CASSLVGGGTNSPLHF. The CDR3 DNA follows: TGTGCCAGCAGCTTAGTTGGTGGGGGCACCAATTCACCCCTCCACTTT.

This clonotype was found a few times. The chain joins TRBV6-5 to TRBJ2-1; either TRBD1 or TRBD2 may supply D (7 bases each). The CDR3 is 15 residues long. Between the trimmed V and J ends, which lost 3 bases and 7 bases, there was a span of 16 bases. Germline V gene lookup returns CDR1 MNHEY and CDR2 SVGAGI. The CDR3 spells CASSYVAGGGNEQFF. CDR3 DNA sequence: TGTGCCAGCAGTTATGTGGCAGGGGGAGGGAATGAGCAGTTCTTC.

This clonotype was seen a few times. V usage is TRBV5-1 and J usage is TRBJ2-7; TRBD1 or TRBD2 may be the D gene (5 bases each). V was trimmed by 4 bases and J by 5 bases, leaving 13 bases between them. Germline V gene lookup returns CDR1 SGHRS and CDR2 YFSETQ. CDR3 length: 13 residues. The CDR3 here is CASSREGKHEQYF. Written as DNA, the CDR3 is TGCGCCAGCAGCCGAGAGGGGAAGCACGAGCAGTACTTC. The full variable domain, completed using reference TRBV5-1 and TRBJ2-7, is KAGVTQTPRYLIKTRGQQVTLSCSPISGHRSVSWYQQTPGQGLQFLFEYFSETQRNKGNFPGRFSGRQFSNSRSEMNVSTLELGDSALYLCASSREGKHEQYFGPGTRLTVT.

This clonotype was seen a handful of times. The CDR3 reads CASRLDRNYGYTF. The CDR3 coding sequence is TGTGCCAGCCGCCTCGACAGGAATTATGGCTACACCTTC. The chain joins TRBV28 to TRBJ1-2, with TRBD1 as a possible D gene (6 bases). Germline V gene lookup returns CDR1 MDHEN and CDR2 SYDVKM. V shed 8 bases and J shed 5 bases, with 15 bases lying between them. The CDR3 has 13 amino acids.

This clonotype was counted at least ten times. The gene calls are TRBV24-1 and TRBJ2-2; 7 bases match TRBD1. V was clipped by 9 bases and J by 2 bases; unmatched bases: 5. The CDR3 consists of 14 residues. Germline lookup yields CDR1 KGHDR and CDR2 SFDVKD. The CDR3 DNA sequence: TGTGCCACCCAGGACAGGTTAAACACCGGGGAGCTGTTTTTT. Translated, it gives CATQDRLNTGELFF.

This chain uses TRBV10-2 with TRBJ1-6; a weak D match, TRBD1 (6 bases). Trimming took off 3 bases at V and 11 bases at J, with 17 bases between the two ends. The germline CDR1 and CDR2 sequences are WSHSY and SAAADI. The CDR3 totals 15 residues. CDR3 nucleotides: TGCGCCAGCAGTGATCCGACAGGTCGGAATCCACCCCTCCACTTT. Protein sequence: CASSDPTGRNPPLHF.

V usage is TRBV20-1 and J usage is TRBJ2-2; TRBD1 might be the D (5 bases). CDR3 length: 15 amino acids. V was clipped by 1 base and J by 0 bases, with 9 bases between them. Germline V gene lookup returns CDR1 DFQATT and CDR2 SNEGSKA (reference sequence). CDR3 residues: CSARGQISNTGELFF. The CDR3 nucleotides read TGCAGTGCTAGAGGACAGATATCGAACACCGGGGAGCTGTTTTTT.